Listed here are 8 T cell receptor beta chains from one sample, sequenced in a study of human T cells and chemical hapten exposure. Specified time point: pre-sensitization, week 0. Treatment described: therapeutic diphenylcyclopropenone sensitization with weekly scalp DPC. TCRdb processed the RACE reads anew with MiXCR; each CDR3 protein has one entry. The sample has fewer than 70,000 distinct CDR3 sequences; roughly 9.8% are singletons. The sample here was whole blood, taken in connection with sensitization to the hapten diphenylcyclopropenone (DPC). All receptors come from a woman between 50 and 59 years old with alopecia areata. Some clones in this sample may be carry-over from other donors' samples.

This clonotype was seen only a few times. This rearrangement joins TRBV5-1 to TRBJ1-1, with TRBD1 matching over 9 bases. In germline, CDR1 is SGHRS, CDR2 YFSETQ. The V and J ends lost 4 bases and 2 bases, in that order; junction bases with no gene match: 3. The CDR3 totals 14 residues. CDR3 DNA sequence: TGCGCCAGCAGCGCGGACAGGGGAAACACTGAAGCTTTCTTT. Its protein product is CASSADRGNTEAFF.

This clonotype was observed many times. The chain has TRBV9 and TRBJ2-1, with 10 bases identical to TRBD2. V gave up 0 bases and J gave up 4 bases; unmatched junction bases: 4. Germline V CDR1 and CDR2: SGDLS, YYNGEE. The CDR3 runs to 16 residues. The CDR3 DNA reads as TGTGCCAGCAGCGTAGAAGATAGCGGGGGGTACAATGAGCAGTTCTTC. This codes for CASSVEDSGGYNEQFF. Full variable domain (rest looked up from reference TRBV9 and TRBJ2-1): DSGVTQTPKHLITATGQRVTLRCSPRSGDLSVYWYQQSLDQGLQFLIQYYNGEERAKGNILERFSAQQFPDLHSELNLSSLELGDSALYFCASSVEDSGGYNEQFFGPGTRLTVL.

V gene TRBV29-1 combines with J gene TRBJ2-3, with a tentative D call TRBD2 (6 bases). Trimming removed 8 bases from V and 5 bases from J, with 11 bases in between. The CDR3 totals 11 residues. Germline loops: CDR1 SQVTM, CDR2 ANQGSEA. The CDR3, as DNA: TGCAGCTTAGCGGTAGGAGATACGCAGTATTTT. Protein product: CSLAVGDTQYF.

This clonotype was detected many times. The rearrangement uses TRBV7-2 and TRBJ1-6, with D tentatively TRBD1 (5 bases). The V gene's germline CDR1 is SGHTA and CDR2 FQGNSA. This CDR3 contains 15 residues. The ends were cut back, 4 bases at V and 5 bases at J, with 12 bases in the middle. The CDR3 DNA reads as TGTGCCAGCAGCTCCAGGAGGGGAAATAATTCACCCCTCCACTTT. This sequence encodes CASSSRRGNNSPLHF.

This chain joins TRBV28 and TRBJ2-3, with 8 positions matching TRBD2. The germline V gene encodes CDR1 MDHEN and CDR2 SYDVKM. V lost 5 bases and J lost 10; bases outside the gene matches: 20. The CDR3 is 17 amino acids. The CDR3 is CASSNPRSSGPSWAQYF. CDR3 in DNA: TGTGCCAGCAGTAACCCCCGCTCTAGCGGGCCGTCTTGGGCGCAGTATTTT.

This clonotype was found a few times. The V and J genes are TRBV20-1 and TRBJ2-7; 15 nucleotides line up with TRBD2. Germline V gene lookup returns CDR1 DFQATT and CDR2 SNEGSKA (reference sequence). With V trimmed by 0 bases and J by 5 bases, 8 bases remained unmatched. The CDR3 contains 17 residues. CDR3 loop: CSARDIGTSGGTHEQYF. The CDR3 DNA reads as TGCAGTGCTAGAGATATAGGGACTAGCGGGGGGACCCACGAGCAGTACTTC.

This clonotype has only a few counts. For the CDR3, the DNA is TGTGCCAGCAGTGAGGTGAAGAAGCCCGACCTCTACGAGCAGTACTTC. Translating gives CASSEVKKPDLYEQYF. The V and J genes are TRBV25-1 and TRBJ2-7; D gene ambiguous. Germline CDR1 and CDR2: MGHDK and SYGVNS. The CDR3 is made up of 16 amino acids. The V end lost 3 bases, the J end lost 3 bases, and 18 bases lay between the germline ends.

This clonotype was counted ten times or more. V usage is TRBV9 and J usage is TRBJ1-2; possible D gene TRBD1, 6 bases. The germline CDR1 and CDR2 sequences are SGDLS and YYNGEE. This CDR3 contains 15 residues. V shed 1 base and J shed 4 bases, with 14 bases lying between them. The CDR3 here is CASSVTGFSPYGYTF. The DNA of the CDR3 is TGTGCCAGCAGCGTAACAGGGTTCTCCCCCTATGGCTACACCTTC.